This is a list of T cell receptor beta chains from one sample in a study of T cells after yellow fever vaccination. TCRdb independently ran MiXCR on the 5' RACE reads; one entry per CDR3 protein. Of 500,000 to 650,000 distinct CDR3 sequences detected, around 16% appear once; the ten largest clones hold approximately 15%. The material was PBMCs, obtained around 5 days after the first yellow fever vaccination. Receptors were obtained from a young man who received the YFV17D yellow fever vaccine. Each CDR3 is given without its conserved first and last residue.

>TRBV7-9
ASSFGAVEAF
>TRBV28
ASSLWVANTGELF
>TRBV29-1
SATTGRMDYGYT
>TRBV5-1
ASSTTTEYNSPLH
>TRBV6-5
ASSSFGQGAYEQY
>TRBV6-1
ASGGTWNTGELF
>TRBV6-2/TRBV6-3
ASSYSLTIHTEAF
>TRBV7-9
ASSFSGQGSGNEQF
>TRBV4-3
ASSQDWGSPLH
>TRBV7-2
ARGNGRGYGYT
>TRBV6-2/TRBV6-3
ASSYWGSYEQY
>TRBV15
ATSRASGELF
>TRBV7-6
ASSPLSGPKTQY
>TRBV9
ASSFSSRPFEAF
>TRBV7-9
ASSLEGAEYSPLH
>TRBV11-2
ASSPPDSYEQY
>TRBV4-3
ASSQDPTGDDYGYT
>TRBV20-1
SARDLGQGTDEKLF
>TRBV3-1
ASSQATQGNTEAF
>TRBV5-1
ASQDQETQY
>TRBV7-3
ASSLLGNPDTQY
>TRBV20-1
SAPGTPGGYT
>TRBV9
ASSVGAGTNYGYT
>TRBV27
ASSLRRGEAF
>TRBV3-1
ASSQGTSGGALHNEQF
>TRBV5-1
ASSLVPLSSYEQY
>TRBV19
ASREDTGGFQPQH
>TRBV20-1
SARDYRASLTDTQY
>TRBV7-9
ASSFTGSSYEQY
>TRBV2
ASSEAQWNEQF
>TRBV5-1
ASSIGGADNEKF
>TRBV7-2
ASSPNMGAQPQH
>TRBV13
ASSLVTGARGAF
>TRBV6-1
ASSEAGAGELF
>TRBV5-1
ASSLVLGRSPLH
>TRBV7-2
ASSLSHGSYEQY
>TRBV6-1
ASVRDNSQETQY
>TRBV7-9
ASSTHRTEQSTDTQY
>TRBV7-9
ASSKSGNQPQH
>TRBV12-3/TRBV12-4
ASSPQEVSPLH
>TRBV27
AIRRDGNSYEQY
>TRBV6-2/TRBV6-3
ASTENTEAF
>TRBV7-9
ASSPGGQAFTDTQY
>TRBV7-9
ASSLGGSDQETQY
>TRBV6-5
ASSHPGTDTQY
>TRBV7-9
ASSWTGGWYEQY
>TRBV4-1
ASSQDLRTGWNQPQH
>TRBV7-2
ASSSRSGTPSYEQY